This T cell receptor (beta chain) was documented in a study of shared clonotypes between healthy human individuals. Execution of the assay was at deep level. Using immunoSEQ multiplex PCR, the repertoire was profiled, and TCRdb retains in-frame clones only, with some absent. The repertoire holds 2 million or so clones, with 85% to 95% as singletons. The clonotype comes from a man aged 18 to 30 in good health. Sequenced material: naive CD4+ T cells sorted from blood. Subset denoted: CD45RA+ positively selected.

CDR3 region: CASRRGGTTTDTQYF. CDR3 nucleotides: TGTGCCAGCAGACGAGGGGGGACTACTACAGATACGCAGTATTTT. J is TRBJ2-3 and V is TRBV28, with a possible D match to TRBD2 (7 bases). The CDR3 is 15 residues long. Germline V CDR1 and CDR2: MDHEN, SYDVKM. Deletions cut 6 bases from V and 3 bases from J, with 16 bases between.